The 31 T cell receptor beta chains below were found in one sample sequenced in a study of beta chain features in type 1 diabetes. Their antigen targets remain unknown. Notes on the study in general: In all four CD4+ subsets, TCRB CDR3 length was significantly, moderately reduced in type 1 diabetes.

Expressed TCRB transcripts got sequenced, as all isolated RNA was reverse transcribed. The assay was immunoSEQ multiplex PCR, and TCRdb's table has in-frame clones only and misses some. Here the sample spans a few hundred thousand clones, 15% to 20% being singletons. The specimen sequenced was naive CD4+ T cells from blood. The receptors here all came from a man aged 25 to 45 with type 1 diabetes.

This chain joins TRBV6-1 and TRBJ2-1; perhaps TRBD1 as D (6 bases). This CDR3 is built from 13 residues. Germline-derived CDR1 and CDR2 are MNHNS and SASEGT. V gave up 5 bases and J gave up 10 bases, with 15 bases separating them. CDR3 coding DNA: TGTGCCAGCAGTTTAACAGGGAAAAACGAGCAGTTCTTC. Translation: CASSLTGKNEQFF.

The CDR3 region has the DNA TGTGCCAGCAGTCGGCCAGGGACCATGAACACTGAAGCTTTCTTT. It translates to CASSRPGTMNTEAFF. The gene calls are TRBV28 and TRBJ1-1; perhaps TRBD1 as D (5 bases). This CDR3 region has 15 residues. Germline CDR1 and CDR2: MDHEN and SYDVKM. Deletions cut 5 bases from V and 0 bases from J, with 13 bases between.

The rearrangement uses TRBV25-1 and TRBJ2-4, with TRBD1 matching over 7 bases. CDR1 MGHDK and CDR2 SYGVNS come from the germline V gene. CDR3 length: 14 amino acids. The V and J ends lost 7 bases and 0 bases, in that order; junction bases with no gene match: 3. CDR3 loop: CASKGALAKNIQYF. In DNA, the CDR3 is TGTGCCAGCAAGGGGGCACTAGCCAAAAACATTCAGTACTTC.

This clone was observed a handful of times. V is TRBV27 and J is TRBJ2-7; the D gene is possibly TRBD1 (5 bases). This CDR3 has 13 residues. The germline V and J ends were trimmed by 3 bases and 7 bases, with 13 bases remaining between them. Germline V gives CDR1 MNHEY, CDR2 SMNVEV (reference sequence). CDR3 region: CASSFNRLGEQYF. The CDR3 DNA is TGTGCCAGCAGTTTTAACAGGCTCGGGGAGCAGTACTTC.

There are a few counts of this clone. V usage is TRBV29-1 and J usage is TRBJ2-7; TRBD1 agrees at 8 bases. The J segment lost 6 bases and the V segment lost 3 bases, leaving 13 bases of the junction unmatched. Per germline, CDR1 SQVTM and CDR2 ANQGSEA. The CDR3 runs to 15 residues. CDR3 sequence (DNA): TGCAGCGTTGATGGCGCAGGGGGCAGGATACGCGAGCAGTACTTC. This gives the protein CSVDGAGGRIREQYF.

This clone has only a few counts. This chain links TRBV29-1 with TRBJ2-4; a weak D match, TRBD1 (5 bases). The CDR3 length is 13 residues. Per the germline V gene, CDR1 is SQVTM and CDR2 is ANQGSEA. V lost 6 bases, J lost 0 bases, and 9 bases lay in between. CDR3 nucleotides: TGCAGCGTAAGGGGTCTAGCCAAAAACATTCAGTACTTC. Amino acids: CSVRGLAKNIQYF.

The genes are TRBV7-2 and TRBJ2-3; D is uncertain. This CDR3 comprises 15 residues. Trimming took 1 base from V and 0 from J, leaving 8 bases between them. CDR1 is SGHTA and CDR2 is FQGNSA in the germline V gene. CDR3 coding DNA: TGTGCCAGCAGCTTAGTCGTTTCTAGCACAGATACGCAGTATTTT. This translates into CASSLVVSSTDTQYF.

This clone has just a few counts. V usage is TRBV4-1 and J usage is TRBJ1-2; 7 bases fit TRBD1. The CDR3 is made up of 17 amino acids. The ends lost 4 bases at V and 2 bases at J; junction bases unmatched: 13. The germline V gene encodes CDR1 MGHRA and CDR2 YSYEKL. The CDR3 DNA reads TGCGCCAGCAGCCTGATACCGACAGGGACCCGAAACTATGGCTACACCTTC. Its translation: CASSLIPTGTRNYGYTF.

V usage is TRBV28 and J usage is TRBJ2-5, with TRBD1 matching 8 bases. The CDR3 extends over 14 amino acids. Trimming cost V 5 bases and J 5 bases; bases outside gene matches: 7. The germline V gene encodes CDR1 MDHEN and CDR2 SYDVKM. The CDR3, as DNA: TGTGCCAGCAGTCCCCAGGGGGCGCGGGAGACCCAGTACTTC. It yields the protein CASSPQGARETQYF. Using reference TRBV28 and TRBJ2-5 for the parts outside the CDR3, the full variable domain is DVKVTQSSRYLVKRTGEKVFLECVQDMDHENMFWYRQDPGLGLRLIYFSYDVKMKEKGDIPEGYSVSREKKERFSLILESASTNQTSMYLCASSPQGARETQYFGPGTRLLVL.

This chain connects TRBV30 to TRBJ1-2, with D uncertain. The germline gives CDR1 GTSNPN, CDR2 SVGIG (reference sequence). CDR3 length: 13 residues. The ends were cut back, 0 bases at V and 8 bases at J, with 13 bases in the middle. CDR3 in amino acids: CAWSVAASRGYTF. The CDR3, as DNA: TGTGCCTGGAGTGTAGCAGCGAGCAGGGGCTACACCTTC.

The chain is built from TRBV5-4 and TRBJ2-5; D possibly corresponds to TRBD1 (6 bases). The CDR3 spans 14 residues. Germline CDR1 reads SGHNT; CDR2 reads YYREEE (reference sequence). Trimming removed 4 bases from V and 5 bases from J, with 15 bases in between. The chain's CDR3 is CASSPIYREETQYF. DNA of the CDR3: TGTGCCAGCAGCCCAATCTACAGGGAGGAGACCCAGTACTTC.

The genes are TRBV9 and TRBJ2-1; D perhaps matches TRBD1 (7 bases). The CDR3 loop spans 18 amino acids. Germline lookup yields CDR1 SGDLS and CDR2 YYNGEE. V lost 0 bases, J lost 0 bases, and 16 bases lay in between. The CDR3 spells CASSVGGGGILSYNEQFF. CDR3 DNA: TGTGCCAGCAGCGTAGGAGGAGGGGGCATCCTCTCCTACAATGAGCAGTTCTTC.

The V call is TRBV30, the J call TRBJ2-7; D not certain. The CDR3 has 13 amino acids. The germline V and J ends were trimmed by 2 bases and 4 bases, with 12 bases remaining between them. Germline CDR1 GTSNPN, CDR2 SVGIG (reference sequence). CDR3: CAWSPYISYEQYF. CDR3 bases: TGTGCCTGGAGTCCCTATATTTCTTACGAGCAGTACTTC. Full variable domain (missing parts from reference TRBV30 and TRBJ2-7): SQTIHQWPATLVQPVGSPLSLECTVEGTSNPNLYWYRQAAGRGLQLLFYSVGIGQISSEVPQNLSASRPQDRQFILSSKKLLLSDSGFYLCAWSPYISYEQYFGPGTRLTVT.

There are a few counts of this clone. The V gene is TRBV7-9, the J gene TRBJ2-3; D is perhaps TRBD2 (5 bases). Germline-derived CDR1 and CDR2 are SEHNR and FQNEAQ (reference sequence). CDR3 length equals 14 residues. The ends were cut back, 7 bases at V and 2 bases at J, with 13 bases in the middle. The DNA of the CDR3 is TGTGCCAGCAAACTAGGGCTAACCACAGATACGCAGTATTTT. Its protein is CASKLGLTTDTQYF.

This chain uses TRBV7-9 with TRBJ2-1; D possibly corresponds to TRBD1 (5 bases). Per the germline V gene, CDR1 is SEHNR and CDR2 is FQNEAQ (reference sequence). The V gene lost 3 bases and the J gene lost 7 bases, with 7 bases spanning the gap. CDR3 size: 12 residues. The CDR3 loop is CASSLTANEQFF. The CDR3 nucleotides read TGTGCCAGCAGCTTGACAGCAAATGAGCAGTTCTTC. The full variable domain, in which reference TRBV7-9 and TRBJ2-1 provide the parts outside the CDR3, is DTGVSQNPRHKITKRGQNVTFRCDPISEHNRLYWYRQTLGQGPEFLTYFQNEAQLEKSRLLSDRFSAERPKGSFSTLEIQRTEQGDSAMYLCASSLTANEQFFGPGTRLTVL.

This clone was detected only a few times. The rearrangement links TRBV6-6 to TRBJ2-1; 8 bases match TRBD1. Germline V gene sequence: CDR1 MNHNY, CDR2 SVGAGI (reference sequence). The CDR3 has 14 residues. The trim removed 7 bases at V and 5 bases at J, leaving 7 bases unmatched. DNA of the CDR3: TGTGCCAGCACGAGGACAGGGTCGGACAATGAGCAGTTCTTC. This codes for CASTRTGSDNEQFF.

The CDR3: CASSLAASGGSYNEQFF. The CDR3 nucleotides read TGTGCCAGCAGCTTAGCAGCTAGCGGGGGTTCCTACAATGAGCAGTTCTTC. The rearrangement uses TRBV7-8 and TRBJ2-1, with 10 bases fitting TRBD2. CDR1 is SGHVS and CDR2 is FQNEAQ in the germline V gene. Losses at the gene ends were 0 bases for V and 1 base for J; bases not matched to a gene: 3. The CDR3 totals 17 residues.

This clone turned up a few times. The gene calls are TRBV4-1 and TRBJ1-2, with TRBD1 matching over 7 bases. Germline V gene lookup returns CDR1 MGHRA and CDR2 YSYEKL. V gave up 5 bases and J gave up 2 bases; unmatched junction bases: 11. The CDR3 contains 16 residues. The CDR3 nucleotides read TGCGCCAGCAGCTCGACAGGGCGGCTACTAAACTATGGCTACACCTTC. It yields the protein CASSSTGRLLNYGYTF.

The rearrangement links TRBV5-4 to TRBJ2-5, with 7 bases aligning to TRBD1. V lost 4 bases to trimming and J lost 3 bases; unmatched junction nucleotides: 6. The CDR3 has 14 residues. CDR1 SGHNT and CDR2 YYREEE come from the germline V gene (reference sequence). The CDR3 DNA sequence: TGTGCCAGCAGCACTGACAGGGTTAAAGAGACCCAGTACTTC. Protein product: CASSTDRVKETQYF.

J is TRBJ2-1 and V is TRBV9, with a possible D match to TRBD2 (5 bases). The CDR3 consists of 15 residues. Germline CDR1 reads SGDLS; CDR2 reads YYNGEE. Trimming cost V 0 bases and J 1 base, with 8 bases left between them. DNA of the CDR3: TGTGCCAGCAGCGTAGTGCTAGCATCCTACAATGAGCAGTTCTTC. Translating gives CASSVVLASYNEQFF.

V usage is TRBV7-9 and J usage is TRBJ2-1; 10 bases line up with TRBD2. The germline CDR1 and CDR2 sequences are SEHNR and FQNEAQ (reference sequence). Losses at the gene ends were 0 bases for V and 9 bases for J; bases not matched to a gene: 5. The CDR3 has 15 amino acids. The CDR3 coding sequence is TGTGCCAGCAGCTTAGCAGATGGACTAGCGGTTGAGCAGTTCTTC. Amino acids: CASSLADGLAVEQFF.

This clone has a handful of counts. The chain uses TRBV7-9 and TRBJ2-7; 10 bases map to TRBD1. After removal of 5 bases from V and 6 bases from J, the junction contained 13 bases not matched to a gene. The CDR3 runs to 16 residues. In germline, CDR1 is SEHNR, CDR2 FQNEAQ (reference sequence). CDR3: CASSTWGTGVRAEQYF. CDR3 nucleotide sequence: TGTGCCAGCAGCACATGGGGGACAGGGGTTCGGGCCGAGCAGTACTTC.

In this sample, this clone turned up a few times. The J gene is TRBJ1-2, the V gene TRBV13; D perhaps matches TRBD1 (5 bases). The CDR3 runs to 17 residues. Trimming cost V 5 bases and J 1 base, with 20 bases left between them. Germline-derived CDR1 and CDR2 are PRHDT and FYEKMQ (reference sequence). The CDR3 bases are TGTGCCAGCAGCGCGTCCCCCTTTAGGACACATAACTATGGCTACACCTTC. Protein sequence: CASSASPFRTHNYGYTF.

The chain joins TRBV5-1 to TRBJ2-2; 9 bases are shared with TRBD2. The germline V gene has CDR1 SGHRS and CDR2 YFSETQ. The length of the CDR3 is 15 residues. V shed 4 bases, J shed 4 bases, and the junction held 5 bases outside the gene matches. The CDR3 spells CASSLALAGTGELFF. The CDR3 nucleotides are TGCGCCAGCAGCCTTGCACTAGCGGGCACCGGGGAGCTGTTTTTT.

This chain links TRBV16 with TRBJ2-7; D is ambiguous. CDR1 KGHSY and CDR2 FQNENV come from the germline V gene. CDR3 length: 11 residues. The V gene lost 1 base and the J gene lost 5 bases, with 3 bases spanning the gap. The CDR3: CASSQFHEQYF. Here the CDR3 DNA reads TGTGCCAGCAGCCAATTCCACGAGCAGTACTTC.

This clone was detected only a few times. The chain employs TRBV7-2 and TRBJ2-3; no clear D. CDR3 size: 14 residues. V was clipped by 1 base and J by 0 bases, with 5 bases between them. Germline-derived CDR1 and CDR2 are SGHTA and FQGNSA. The CDR3 region has the DNA TGTGCCAGCAGCTTAGTAGCTAGCACAGATACGCAGTATTTT. Translation: CASSLVASTDTQYF.

The genes are TRBV7-2 and TRBJ2-5; a weak D match, TRBD2 (6 bases). The CDR3 is made up of 14 amino acids. Germline values: CDR1 SGHTA, CDR2 FQGNSA. The V and J ends lost 0 bases and 5 bases respectively, with 10 bases between them. The CDR3 reads CASSLARERETQYF. DNA of the CDR3: TGTGCCAGCAGCTTAGCGCGGGAACGGGAGACCCAGTACTTC.

The V call is TRBV4-3, the J call TRBJ2-7; the match to TRBD1 covers 9 bases. The V segment lost 4 bases and the J segment 2 bases; nucleotides outside the gene matches: 3. This CDR3 spans 14 amino acids. CDR1 LGHNA and CDR2 YSLEER come from the germline V gene. CDR3 sequence reads: CASSLDRGPYEQYF. The DNA for the CDR3 is TGCGCCAGCAGCCTGGACAGGGGACCCTACGAGCAGTACTTC.

The chain uses TRBV29-1 and TRBJ1-1; D is unclear. Germline V gene lookup returns CDR1 SQVTM and CDR2 ANQGSEA. V lost 4 bases and J 1 base, leaving 7 bases between the germline ends. The CDR3 totals 12 residues. In DNA, the CDR3 is TGCAGCGTTGGGCAGCAGAACACTGAAGCTTTCTTT. Its protein product is CSVGQQNTEAFF. The complete variable domain, with remaining parts taken from reference TRBV29-1 and TRBJ1-1, reads SAVISQKPSRDICQRGTSLTIQCQVDSQVTMMFWYRQQPGQSLTLIATANQGSEATYESGFVIDKFPISRPNLTFSTLTVSNMSPEDSSIYLCSVGQQNTEAFFGQGTRLTVV.

The chain is built from TRBV4-1 and TRBJ2-1; 14 bases are shared with TRBD2. V shed 4 bases, J shed 8 bases, and the junction held 13 bases outside the gene matches. The CDR3 is 18 residues long. Germline lookup yields CDR1 MGHRA and CDR2 YSYEKL. CDR3 sequence (DNA): TGCGCCAGCAGCCTCTTGACTAGCGGGAGGGCCTCTAGTCATGAGCAGTTCTTC. The encoded protein is CASSLLTSGRASSHEQFF.

The gene calls are TRBV30 and TRBJ2-3; D is undetermined. V shed 2 bases and J shed 2 bases, with 11 bases lying between them. The CDR3 runs 14 residues. CDR1 and CDR2 from the germline V gene are GTSNPN and SVGIG (reference sequence). The CDR3 sequence: CAWSFNSPTDTQYF. For the CDR3, the DNA is TGTGCCTGGAGTTTTAACAGCCCCACAGATACGCAGTATTTT.